This record looks at one T cell receptor (beta chain) sequence and its context. No cognate antigen has been identified for it. A much larger clone lies one base from this, so it may be a read error. This specimen belongs to a study of blood T cells in healthy people across ages (dated by TCRdb to 2014 to 2015). Regarding the research as a whole: In model experiments, template switching captured about one uniquely barcoded TCR beta cDNA molecule for every two T cells. The donors were divided into four age groups: young (average around 17 years), middle-aged (approximately 41), aged (about 62) and long-lived (82). Age-related changes in TCR beta repertoire diversity were measured in the study by deep sequencing normalized with unique cDNA molecular identifiers. For two donors (one aged 18 to 29 and one aged 80 or older), the study analyzed two additional independent replicas of 1 million unique cDNA reads from the same blood draw. To avoid experimental bias, donors of different ages were spread randomly across the sequencing lanes.

Broader findings and caveats from the paper: Observed TCR beta diversity correlated strongly with the percentage of naive T cells measured by flow cytometry. The long-lived group showed more naive CD4+ T cells, fewer expanded clones and increased TCR diversity than the aged group, suggesting age selection. As age increased, observed TCR beta diversity per million T cells dropped in a roughly linear way, and a significant reduction was already evident by age 40. Because the CMV infection status of the donors was unknown, age-related changes in expanded clonotypes may potentially have been confounded. Because profiling used bulk unsorted PBMCs, naive and antigen-experienced compartments could not be compared conclusively. Estimates of total diversity from one million sequenced T cells were regarded as lower bounds and underestimates.

The roughly 39 donors, aged about 6 to 95 years, were systemically healthy Caucasian individuals from Russia. Roughly 9 milliliters of peripheral blood were drawn from each donor into EDTA-treated Vacutainer tubes. Ficoll-Paque density-gradient centrifugation was used to isolate PBMCs, with at least 6.5 million per sample. Trizol reagent was used to extract total RNA from the PBMCs, yielding at least 5.5 micrograms per sample. The percentages of naive CD45RAhigh/CD27high T cells were determined by flow cytometry on a PBMC aliquot from every donor. Library preparation used 5' RACE. These reads were obtained on an Illumina HiSeq 2500. A second PCR of roughly 7 to 11 cycles was performed with a sample-barcoded 5' primer and a J-beta primer mix. A unique molecular identifier was introduced onto each TCR beta cDNA molecule by a template-switch 5' adaptor carrying 12 random nucleotides. Each sample yielded at least 2.5 million CDR3-containing paired-end reads. First-strand cDNA synthesis was performed from all RNA using the Mint cDNA synthesis kit, with priming by a TRBC-specific oligonucleotide. Following uracil-DNA glycosylase treatment, a first 18-cycle PCR with universal primers M1SS and BC2_uni_R was performed on all cDNA. Per the authors' processing: Each sample was normalized by randomly selecting 1 million high-quality reads, each carrying a distinct molecular identifier. Instead of being binned into consensus sequences, reads with shared molecular identifiers were discarded. MiTCR, with a Q25 quality threshold and the strictest error-elimination algorithm, was used for CDR3 identification, clonotype clustering and error correction. A nonparametric unseen species model using Euler transformation provided a lower-bound estimate of total TCR beta diversity. TCRdb reanalyzed the raw reads on its own, using fastp at Q25 for trimming and MiXCR for clone calling, and kept in-frame beta chains. Here each entry gathers all rows of one CDR3 protein and keeps the most common genes and DNA. These V and J calls originate from TCRdb's pipeline instead of the authors' own analysis. The sample yields more than 700,000 distinct CDR3 sequences; about 42% were counted once. The ten largest account for 15% to 20% of the sample.

Reading from cysteine to phenylalanine, the CDR3 counts 13 amino acids. Of all the DNA, just the CDR3 is kept, 39 bases in frame from base 1. V gives up 4 bases and J gives up 10 bases, and the segment between their germline ends measures 14 bases. The sequencing input was blood. The sequence came from a man older than 75 in good health. The rearranged segments are TRBV12-3 or TRBV12-4 and TRBJ2-1, with the D gene call left open. Read as DNA, the sequence is TGTGCCAGCAGTTCCCAGATTGGCTACGAGCAGTTCTTC. Translated, this is CASSSQIGYEQFF.